These 11 T cell receptor beta chains were sequenced from one sample in a study. TCRdb reprocessed the 5' RACE reads with MiXCR, giving one entry per CDR3 protein. The repertoire holds fewer than 15,000 distinct CDR3 sequences, about 22% seen once, with approximately 3% in the top ten. The sample taken for sequencing was naive CD4+ T cells sorted from blood. Subset in this sample: naive CD4+ T cells, CD4+CD45RA+CD25-. These receptors all come from a female donor with breast cancer.

This clonotype appeared a few times. This chain uses TRBV5-1 with TRBJ2-7; 8 bases are shared with TRBD1. This CDR3 is 17 amino acids long. Germline V lookup: CDR1 SGHRS, CDR2 YFSETQ. V lost 3 bases, J lost 0 bases, and 11 bases stayed unmatched. CDR3 coding DNA: TGCGCCAGCAGCTCAGCCACGGGACAGGCGAGCTCCTACGAGCAGTACTTC. Its protein is CASSSATGQASSYEQYF.

This clonotype was recorded at least ten times. For the CDR3, the DNA is TGTGCCAGCAGCTTAGTGCGGTACAATGAGCAGTTCTTC. Protein product: CASSLVRYNEQFF. The chain combines TRBV7-8 with TRBJ2-1; no clear D gene. Germline values: CDR1 SGHVS, CDR2 FQNEAQ. CDR3 size: 13 residues. The V and J ends lost 1 base and 4 bases respectively, with 5 bases between them.

This clonotype was counted ten times or more. The chain couples TRBV15 to TRBJ2-7, with 7 bases fitting TRBD1. CDR1 and CDR2 from the germline V gene are LNHNV and YYDKDF (reference sequence). V lost 4 bases, J lost 2 bases, and 5 bases stayed unmatched. This CDR3 is built from 14 residues. The chain's CDR3 is CATSKDRLPYEQYF. CDR3 coding DNA: TGTGCCACCAGCAAGGACAGGCTCCCCTACGAGCAGTACTTC.

Turning to this clonotype: A much larger clonotype is one base distant, so this may be a read error. V and J are TRBV9 and TRBJ2-1; D is unresolved. The CDR3 has 15 residues. V shed 2 bases and J shed 8 bases, with 17 bases lying between them. The germline gives CDR1 SGDLS, CDR2 YYNGEE. The CDR3 region has the DNA TGTGCCAGCAGCGTTTCCTCGGCCGGTTTGGATGAGCAGTTCTTC. Translation: CASSVSSAGLDEQFF.

To note about this clonotype: A much more abundant neighbour one base away suggests this may be a read error. This rearrangement joins TRBV4-2 to TRBJ1-1; 11 nucleotides match TRBD1. Losses at the gene ends were 10 bases for V and 3 bases for J; bases not matched to a gene: 10. The CDR3 sequence is 15 residues long. Germline-derived CDR1 and CDR2 are LGHNA and YNFKEQ. The CDR3 region is CAIRTGGAGDTEAFF. CDR3 bases: TGTGCCATCCGGACAGGGGGCGCTGGGGACACTGAAGCTTTCTTT.

By its share, this clonotype is medium-sized (0.01 to 0.1%). This chain joins TRBV14 and TRBJ2-1; perhaps TRBD2 as D (7 bases). The CDR3 contains 14 residues. Germline V gene data show CDR1 as SGHDN and CDR2 as FVKESK. The V and J ends lost 1 base and 9 bases respectively, with 13 bases between them. CDR3 region: CASSQVGGGGEQFF. The CDR3 nucleotides are TGTGCCAGCAGCCAAGTTGGCGGGGGCGGTGAGCAGTTCTTC.

Remarks on this clonotype: One end of the junction fails to match germline, which may point to a read error. The genes are TRBV18 and TRBJ1-5; no reliable D call. This CDR3 is built from 13 residues. Germline CDR1 reads KGHSH; CDR2 reads LQKENI. The DNA of the CDR3 is TGCGCCAGCTCACCGACGGAGAGCCCGCCCCAGCATTTT. This sequence encodes CASSPTESPPQHF. Full variable domain (rest looked up from reference TRBV18 and TRBJ1-5): NAGVMQNPRHLVRRRGQEARLRCSPMKGHSHVYWYRQLPEEGLKFMVYLQKENIIDESGMPKERFSAEFPKEGPSILRIQQVVRGDSAAYFCASSPTESPPQHFGDGTRLSIL.

This clonotype has a handful of counts. V and J are TRBV29-1 and TRBJ1-2; D might be TRBD1 (5 bases). The CDR3 runs to 13 residues. The V end lost 6 bases, the J end lost 4 bases, and 15 bases lay between the germline ends. CDR1 is SQVTM, CDR2 ANQGSEA, per germline. DNA of the CDR3: TGCAGCGTGTGGTTGACAGTTGGCTATGGCTACACCTTC. Protein product: CSVWLTVGYGYTF.

The genes are TRBV2 and TRBJ1-5; possible D gene TRBD1, 6 bases. The germline CDR1 and CDR2 sequences are SNHLY and FYNNEI. Trimming shortened V by 6 bases and J by 3 bases, and 15 bases separated the two germline ends. The CDR3 sequence is 15 residues long. CDR3 sequence: CASRGTGQPNQPQHF. Here the CDR3 DNA reads TGTGCCAGCAGGGGCACGGGACAACCCAATCAGCCCCAGCATTTT.

As to this clonotype: A junction boundary mismatches the germline segment, possibly from a read error. The rearrangement joins TRBV4-3 to TRBJ1-3, with D possibly being TRBD1 (6 bases). CDR1 is LGHNA and CDR2 is YSLEER in the germline V gene. The CDR3 is 17 residues long. CDR3 residues: CDSSQEHRVNSGNTKYF. CDR3 bases: TGCGACAGCAGCCAAGAGCACAGGGTCAACTCTGGAAACACCAAATATTTT.

This sequence joins TRBV15 and TRBJ2-1; TRBD2 aligns across 13 bases. V was clipped by 4 bases and J by 9 bases; unmatched bases: 18. Germline values: CDR1 LNHNV, CDR2 YYDKDF (reference sequence). The CDR3 length is 19 residues. DNA of the CDR3: TGTGCCACCAGCACCCCCCGGACTAGCGGGAGTCTTCAGAGAACTGAGCAGTTCTTC. Amino acids: CATSTPRTSGSLQRTEQFF.